This T cell receptor beta chain derives from a study of vaccination effects on CD4 cells after COVID-19. Whole-study findings and limits: Convalescent patients were scarce in the study, and it lacked early post-infection timepoints. After vaccination of healthy people, only 1 of 255 vaccine-induced clones cross-reacted with common cold coronaviruses.

CDR3 length equals 15 residues. The germline gives CDR1 LNHDA, CDR2 SQIVND (reference sequence). With 8 bases removed from V and 0 bases from J, the gap between germline ends came to 11 bases. For this clone: Antigen: not known.

TCRdb's table, derived via immunoSEQ multiplex PCR, lists solely in-frame clones and lacks some. The sample holds 37,000 or so clones, about three fifths seen once. Viral peptide pools were used in the ViraFEST assay to expand antigen-specific CD4+ T cells, and sequencing came afterward. Culture lasted around eleven days before CD4+ T cell isolation. Each vaccine recipient was nucleocapsid antibody negative and had no prior SARS-CoV-2 infection. Supplemented with around 9.6 IU/ml IL-2 and roughly 9.2 ug/ml peptides, roughly 2 million PBMC per well were kept in culture. The input for sequencing was CD4+ T cells from PBMCs cultured with HCoV-OC43 spike peptides, taken before COVID-19 vaccination. The subset was: HCoV-OC43 spike overlapping peptide pool stimulation. This sequence originates from a human donor who received a COVID-19 vaccine. This chain uses TRBV19 with TRBJ2-6; no clear D gene. The CDR3 bases are TGTGCCAGTGGCCTCTCAGACTCTGGGGCCAACGTCCTGACTTTC. This sequence encodes CASGLSDSGANVLTF.